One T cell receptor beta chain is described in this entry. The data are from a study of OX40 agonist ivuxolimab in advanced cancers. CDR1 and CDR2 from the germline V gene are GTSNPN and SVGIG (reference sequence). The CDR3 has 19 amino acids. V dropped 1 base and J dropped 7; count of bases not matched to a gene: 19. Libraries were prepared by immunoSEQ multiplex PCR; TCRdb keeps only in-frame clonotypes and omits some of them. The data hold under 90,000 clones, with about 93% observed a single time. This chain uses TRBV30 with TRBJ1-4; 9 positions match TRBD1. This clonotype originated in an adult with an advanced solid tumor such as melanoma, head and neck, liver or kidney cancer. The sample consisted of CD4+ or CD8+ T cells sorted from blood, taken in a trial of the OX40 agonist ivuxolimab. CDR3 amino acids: CAWSGTRDRVLPFSEKLFF. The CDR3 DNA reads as TGTGCCTGGAGTGGAACCCGGGACAGGGTGTTACCCTTTTCTGAAAAACTGTTTTTT.